The next 12 T cell receptor beta chains were all read from a single sample in a study of blood T cell repertoires in COVID-19. Produced via immunoSEQ multiplex PCR; TCRdb's table is partial and in-frame only. The sample holds around 68,000 clones, roughly three quarters seen once. The sample taken for sequencing was peripheral blood. All receptors come from a woman in her forties or fifties with acute or convalescent COVID-19.

The J gene is TRBJ2-7, the V gene TRBV6-5; 8 nucleotides agree with TRBD1. The CDR3 sequence is 15 residues long. V shed 2 bases and J 6 bases; nucleotides not matched to a gene: 9. Germline V gives CDR1 MNHEY, CDR2 SVGAGI. The CDR3 region is CASSYRDRPGGEQYF. CDR3 coding DNA: TGTGCCAGCAGTTACCGGGACAGGCCAGGAGGCGAGCAGTACTTC.

The chain joins TRBV5-8 to TRBJ2-1, with 14 nucleotides matching TRBD2. Germline values: CDR1 SGHTS, CDR2 YDEGEE. The CDR3 runs 19 residues. The junction had 7 bases not matched to a gene; V was cut back by 0 bases and J by 2 bases. CDR3: CASSLGPLTSGRAYNEQFF. In nucleotides, the CDR3 is TGTGCCAGCAGCTTGGGCCCCTTGACTAGCGGGAGGGCCTACAATGAGCAGTTCTTC.

This rearrangement joins TRBV5-5 to TRBJ2-2; unclear D gene. Deletions cut 5 bases from V and 0 bases from J, with 8 bases between. This CDR3 region has 14 residues. Germline assignment: CDR1 SGHKS and CDR2 YYEKEE (reference sequence). Here the CDR3 reads CASRLAPNTGELFF. The CDR3, as DNA: TGTGCCAGCAGATTAGCACCGAACACCGGGGAGCTGTTTTTT.

The V call is TRBV6-5, the J call TRBJ1-2, with a possible D match to TRBD1 (6 bases). The V gene lost 5 bases and the J gene lost 2 bases, with 12 bases spanning the gap. The CDR3 is made up of 14 amino acids. The germline CDR1 and CDR2 sequences are MNHEY and SVGAGI. CDR3 DNA: TGTGCCAGCAGTAACAATGACAGGAACTATGGCTACACCTTC. Encoded protein: CASSNNDRNYGYTF.

The gene calls are TRBV9 and TRBJ2-2; 9 bases line up with TRBD2. The CDR3 is 16 amino acids. The J segment lost 4 bases and the V segment lost 4 bases, leaving 8 bases of the junction unmatched. Germline V gene data show CDR1 as SGDLS and CDR2 as YYNGEE. CDR3 protein: CASSRVSGGPTGELFF. CDR3 nucleotide sequence: TGTGCCAGCAGCAGAGTAAGCGGGGGGCCCACCGGGGAGCTGTTTTTT.

In this sample, this clone turned up once. This chain uses TRBV29-1 with TRBJ1-2, with TRBD1 matching over 7 bases. CDR1 SQVTM and CDR2 ANQGSEA come from the germline V gene. The junction had 7 bases not matched to a gene; V was cut back by 4 bases and J by 8 bases. The CDR3 is made up of 12 amino acids. CDR3 sequence reads: CSVGDRASGYTF. For the CDR3, the DNA is TGCAGCGTTGGAGACAGGGCCTCGGGCTACACCTTC.

The gene calls are TRBV11-2 and TRBJ2-5; TRBD2 agrees at 7 bases. Germline V gene data show CDR1 as SGHAT and CDR2 as FQNNGV. Trimming cost V 3 bases and J 1 base; bases outside gene matches: 8. This CDR3 spans 16 amino acids. The CDR3 here is CASSLGMGGTQETQYF. The DNA for the CDR3 is TGTGCCAGCAGCTTGGGAATGGGGGGGACCCAAGAGACCCAGTACTTC.

V and J are TRBV30 and TRBJ1-1, with D possibly TRBD1 on 5 matching bases. Germline CDR1 is GTSNPN and CDR2 is SVGIG (reference sequence). V gave up 0 bases and J gave up 6 bases, with 8 bases separating them. The CDR3 has 12 residues. The CDR3 here is CAWSVQTAEAFF. CDR3 coding DNA: TGTGCCTGGAGTGTACAGACAGCTGAAGCTTTCTTT.

This sequence joins TRBV7-2 and TRBJ2-7, with 13 bases identical to TRBD2. CDR3 length: 16 amino acids. Trimming removed 4 bases from V and 7 bases from J; junction bases left unmatched: 10. CDR1 and CDR2 from the germline V gene are SGHTA and FQGNSA. CDR3 DNA: TGTGCCAGCAGCTCACCTACTAGCGGGAGGGCCGGTGAGCAGTACTTC. This codes for CASSSPTSGRAGEQYF.

This clone was recorded only once. This sequence joins TRBV9 and TRBJ1-2; 11 bases fit TRBD1. With 0 bases clipped from V and 7 bases from J, the junction kept 5 bases outside the gene matches. CDR1 and CDR2 (germline): SGDLS, YYNGEE. The CDR3 runs 15 residues. The CDR3 DNA reads as TGTGCCAGCAGCGTAGATGGGACAGGGGGTACTGGCTACACCTTC. It encodes CASSVDGTGGTGYTF.

The chain employs TRBV6-5 and TRBJ1-6, with D perhaps matching TRBD1 (6 bases). The CDR3 contains 15 residues. Trimming left V 6 bases short and J 6 bases short, with 15 bases between. Germline CDR1 is MNHEY and CDR2 is SVGAGI. The CDR3 nucleotides are TGTGCCAGCAGATCCCCAACAGGGTTTAATTCACCCCTCCACTTT. Amino acid sequence: CASRSPTGFNSPLHF.

This chain joins TRBV5-4 and TRBJ2-7, with 9 bases fitting TRBD2. This CDR3 region has 14 residues. Trimming took 3 bases from V and 5 from J; bases not matched to a gene: 6. Germline CDR1 reads SGHNT; CDR2 reads YYREEE (reference sequence). The CDR3 DNA sequence: TGTGCCAGCAGCTCGCACCTAGCGGGGAACGAGCAGTACTTC. This gives the protein CASSSHLAGNEQYF.